This T cell receptor beta chain was identified in a study of OX40 agonist ivuxolimab in advanced cancers. Overall study results and limits: Clonal expansion was among the lowest in partial responders at 0.1-3.0 mg/kg, especially CD8+.

In the case of this clone: What it binds is unknown.

The CDR3 has 15 amino acids. Germline loops: CDR1 MNHNY, CDR2 SVGAGI (reference sequence). J lost 6 bases, V lost 3 bases, and 6 bases had no gene match. Repertoires were generated with immunoSEQ multiplex PCR, while TCRdb's copy carries only in-frame clones and drops some. The table includes approximately 77,000 clones, around 94% detected once. The source of this sequence is an adult with an advanced solid tumor such as melanoma, head and neck, liver or kidney cancer. The chain joins TRBV6-6 to TRBJ2-1; 9 nucleotides match TRBD1. This specimen consisted of CD4+ or CD8+ T cells sorted from blood, obtained in a trial of the OX40 agonist ivuxolimab. CDR3 nucleotide sequence: TGTGCCAGCAGTTATGCACAGGGGGCTGGCAATGAGCAGTTCTTC. Translated: CASSYAQGAGNEQFF.